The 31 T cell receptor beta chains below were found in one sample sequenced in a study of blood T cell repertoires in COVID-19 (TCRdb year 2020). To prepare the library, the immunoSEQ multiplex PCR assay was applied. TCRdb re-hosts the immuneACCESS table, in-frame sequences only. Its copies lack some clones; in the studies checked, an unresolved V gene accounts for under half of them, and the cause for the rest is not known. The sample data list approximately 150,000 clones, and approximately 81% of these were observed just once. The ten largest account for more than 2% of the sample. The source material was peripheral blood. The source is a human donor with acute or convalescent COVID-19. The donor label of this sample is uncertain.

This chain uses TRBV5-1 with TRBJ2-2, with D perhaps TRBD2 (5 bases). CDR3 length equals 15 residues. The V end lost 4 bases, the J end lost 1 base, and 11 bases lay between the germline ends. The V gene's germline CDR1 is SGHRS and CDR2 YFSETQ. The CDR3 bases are TGCGCCAGCAGCCAGGAAGGGAGGAACACCGGGGAGCTGTTTTTT. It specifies CASSQEGRNTGELFF.

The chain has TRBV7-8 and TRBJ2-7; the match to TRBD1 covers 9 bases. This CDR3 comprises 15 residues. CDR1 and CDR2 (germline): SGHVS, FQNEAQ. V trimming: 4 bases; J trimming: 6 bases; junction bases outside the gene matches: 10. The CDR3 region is CASSSTGGKSSEQYF. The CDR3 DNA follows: TGTGCCAGCAGCTCCACAGGGGGCAAGAGCTCCGAGCAGTACTTC.

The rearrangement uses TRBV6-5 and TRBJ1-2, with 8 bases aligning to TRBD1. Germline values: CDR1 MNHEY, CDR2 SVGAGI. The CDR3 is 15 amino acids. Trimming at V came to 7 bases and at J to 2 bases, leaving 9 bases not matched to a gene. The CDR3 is CASTVQGDINYGYTF. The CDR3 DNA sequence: TGTGCCAGCACCGTACAGGGGGACATAAACTATGGCTACACCTTC.

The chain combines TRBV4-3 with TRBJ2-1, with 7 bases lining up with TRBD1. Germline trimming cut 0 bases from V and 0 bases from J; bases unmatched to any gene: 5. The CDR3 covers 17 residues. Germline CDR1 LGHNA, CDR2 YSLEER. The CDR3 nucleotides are TGCGCCAGCAGCCAAGATAGGGGACAGAGCTCCTACAATGAGCAGTTCTTC. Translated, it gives CASSQDRGQSSYNEQFF.

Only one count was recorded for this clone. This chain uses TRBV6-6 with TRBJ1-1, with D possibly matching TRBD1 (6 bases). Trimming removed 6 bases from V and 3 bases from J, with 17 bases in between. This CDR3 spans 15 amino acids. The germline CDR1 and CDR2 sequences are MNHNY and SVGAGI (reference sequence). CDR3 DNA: TGTGCCAGCAGCCCCGACAACCCAGGGGACACTGAAGCTTTCTTT. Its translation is CASSPDNPGDTEAFF.

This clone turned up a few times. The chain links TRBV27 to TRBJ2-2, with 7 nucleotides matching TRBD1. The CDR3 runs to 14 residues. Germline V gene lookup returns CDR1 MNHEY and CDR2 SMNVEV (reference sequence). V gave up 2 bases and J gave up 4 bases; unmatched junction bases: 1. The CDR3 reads CASSLGTATGELFF. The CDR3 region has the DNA TGTGCCAGCAGTTTAGGGACAGCCACCGGGGAGCTGTTTTTT.

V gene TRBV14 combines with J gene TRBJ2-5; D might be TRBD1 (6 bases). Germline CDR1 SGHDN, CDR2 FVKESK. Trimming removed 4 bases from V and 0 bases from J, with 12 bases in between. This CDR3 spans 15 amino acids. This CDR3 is CASSRATGYQETQYF. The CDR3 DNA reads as TGTGCCAGCAGCCGAGCGACAGGCTACCAAGAGACCCAGTACTTC.

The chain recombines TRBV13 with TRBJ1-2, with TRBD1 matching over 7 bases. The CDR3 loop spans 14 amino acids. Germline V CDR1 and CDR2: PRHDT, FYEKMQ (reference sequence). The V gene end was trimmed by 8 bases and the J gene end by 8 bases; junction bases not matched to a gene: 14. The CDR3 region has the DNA TGTGCCAGCGGTCGAGGAGGGGGCGTGGGAGGCTACACCTTC. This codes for CASGRGGGVGGYTF.

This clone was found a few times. The CDR3 bases are TGTGCCAGCAGGGACAGATTGAACACTGAAGCTTTCTTT. Protein product: CASRDRLNTEAFF. This chain connects TRBV5-6 to TRBJ1-1; maybe TRBD1 (6 bases). The V gene's germline CDR1 is SGHDT and CDR2 YYEEEE. The CDR3 is 13 residues long. V lost 5 bases, J lost 0 bases, and 8 bases lay in between.

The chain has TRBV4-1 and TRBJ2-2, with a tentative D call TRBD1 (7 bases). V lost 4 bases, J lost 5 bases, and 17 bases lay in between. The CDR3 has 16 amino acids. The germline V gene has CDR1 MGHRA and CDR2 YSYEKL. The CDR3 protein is CASSLSGGGRTGELFF. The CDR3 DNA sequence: TGCGCCAGCAGCCTATCAGGAGGGGGCAGGACCGGGGAGCTGTTTTTT.

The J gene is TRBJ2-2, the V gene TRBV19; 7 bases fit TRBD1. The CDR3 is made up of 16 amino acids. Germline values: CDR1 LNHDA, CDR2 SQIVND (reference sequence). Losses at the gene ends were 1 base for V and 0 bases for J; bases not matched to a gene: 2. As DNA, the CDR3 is TGTGCCAGTAGTATAGGAGGGACAGCGAACACCGGGGAGCTGTTTTTT. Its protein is CASSIGGTANTGELFF. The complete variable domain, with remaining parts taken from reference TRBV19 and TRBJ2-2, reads DGGITQSPKYLFRKEGQNVTLSCEQNLNHDAMYWYRQDPGQGLRLIYYSQIVNDFQKGDIAEGYSVSREKKESFPLTVTSAQKNPTAFYLCASSIGGTANTGELFFGEGSRLTVL.

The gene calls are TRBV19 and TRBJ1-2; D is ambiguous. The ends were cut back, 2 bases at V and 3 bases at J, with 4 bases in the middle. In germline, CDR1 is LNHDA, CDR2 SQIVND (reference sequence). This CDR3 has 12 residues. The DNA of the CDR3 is TGTGCCAGTAGTATAACGGACTATGGCTACACCTTC. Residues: CASSITDYGYTF.

The CDR3 sequence is CASSIVLSPNGELFF. In nucleotides, the CDR3 is TGTGCCAGTAGTATCGTGTTGAGCCCGAACGGGGAGCTGTTTTTT. The chain has TRBV19 and TRBJ2-2; D is ambiguous. This CDR3 is built from 15 residues. With 3 bases removed from V and 7 bases from J, the gap between germline ends came to 15 bases. In germline, CDR1 is LNHDA, CDR2 SQIVND (reference sequence).

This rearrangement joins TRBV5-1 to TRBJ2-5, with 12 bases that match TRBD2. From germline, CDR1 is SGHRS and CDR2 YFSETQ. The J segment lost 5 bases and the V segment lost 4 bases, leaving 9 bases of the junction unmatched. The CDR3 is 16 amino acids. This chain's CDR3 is CASSKTSGRGGETQYF. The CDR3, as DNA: TGCGCCAGCAGCAAGACTAGCGGGAGAGGAGGGGAGACCCAGTACTTC.

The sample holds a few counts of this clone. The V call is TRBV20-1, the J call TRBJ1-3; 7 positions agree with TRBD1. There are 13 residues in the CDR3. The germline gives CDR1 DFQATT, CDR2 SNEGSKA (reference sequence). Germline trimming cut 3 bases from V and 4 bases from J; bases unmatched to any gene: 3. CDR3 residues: CSASGTAGNTIYF. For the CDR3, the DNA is TGCAGTGCTAGTGGGACAGCGGGAAACACCATATATTTT.

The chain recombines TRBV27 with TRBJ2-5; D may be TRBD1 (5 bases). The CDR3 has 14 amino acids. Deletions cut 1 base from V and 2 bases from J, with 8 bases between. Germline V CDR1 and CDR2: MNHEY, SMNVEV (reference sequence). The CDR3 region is CASSLFSGQETQYF. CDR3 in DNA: TGTGCCAGCAGTTTATTCTCAGGGCAAGAGACCCAGTACTTC.

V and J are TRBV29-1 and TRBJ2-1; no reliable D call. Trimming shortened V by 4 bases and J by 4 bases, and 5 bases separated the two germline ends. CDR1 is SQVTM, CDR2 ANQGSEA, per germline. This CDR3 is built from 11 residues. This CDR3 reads CSVVVYNEQFF. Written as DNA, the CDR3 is TGCAGCGTTGTAGTGTACAATGAGCAGTTCTTC.

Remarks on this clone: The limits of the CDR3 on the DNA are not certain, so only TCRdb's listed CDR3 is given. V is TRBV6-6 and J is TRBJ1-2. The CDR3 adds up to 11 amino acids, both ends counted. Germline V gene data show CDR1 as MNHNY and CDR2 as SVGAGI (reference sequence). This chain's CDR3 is CASSSSGGYTF.

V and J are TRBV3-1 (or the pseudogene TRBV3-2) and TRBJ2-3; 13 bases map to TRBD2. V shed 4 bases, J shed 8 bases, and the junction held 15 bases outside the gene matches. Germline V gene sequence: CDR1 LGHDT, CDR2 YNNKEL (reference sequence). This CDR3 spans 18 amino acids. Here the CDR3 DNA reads TGTGCCAGCAGCCCAACCGGACTAGCGGGGGCCGGGACGGGTACGCAGTATTTT. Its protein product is CASSPTGLAGAGTGTQYF.

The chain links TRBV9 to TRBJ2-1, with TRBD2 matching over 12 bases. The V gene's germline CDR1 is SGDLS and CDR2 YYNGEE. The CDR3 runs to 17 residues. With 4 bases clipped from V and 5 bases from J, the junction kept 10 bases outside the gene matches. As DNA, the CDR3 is TGTGCCAGCAGCCTGAGAGGAGCTAGCGGGGGGGACAATGAGCAGTTCTTC. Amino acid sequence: CASSLRGASGGDNEQFF.

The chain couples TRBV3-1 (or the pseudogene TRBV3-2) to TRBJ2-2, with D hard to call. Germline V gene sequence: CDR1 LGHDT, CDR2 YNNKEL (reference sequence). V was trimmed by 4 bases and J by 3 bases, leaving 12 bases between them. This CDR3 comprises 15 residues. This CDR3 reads CASSRLLLDTGELFF. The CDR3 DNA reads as TGTGCCAGCAGCCGACTGCTGTTAGACACCGGGGAGCTGTTTTTT.

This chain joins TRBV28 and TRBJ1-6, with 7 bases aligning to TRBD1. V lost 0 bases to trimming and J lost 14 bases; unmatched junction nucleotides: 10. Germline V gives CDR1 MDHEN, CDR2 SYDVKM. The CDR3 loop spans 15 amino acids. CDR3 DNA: TGTGCCAGCAGTTTATGGGGGGCAGGGGGGCGGACCCTCCACTTT. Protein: CASSLWGAGGRTLHF.

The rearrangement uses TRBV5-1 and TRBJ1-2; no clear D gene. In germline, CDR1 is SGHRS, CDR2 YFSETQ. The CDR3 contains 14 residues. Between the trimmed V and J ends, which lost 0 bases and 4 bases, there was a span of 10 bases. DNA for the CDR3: TGCGCCAGCAGCTTGGCCCGGTTATTCTATGGCTACACCTTC. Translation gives CASSLARLFYGYTF.

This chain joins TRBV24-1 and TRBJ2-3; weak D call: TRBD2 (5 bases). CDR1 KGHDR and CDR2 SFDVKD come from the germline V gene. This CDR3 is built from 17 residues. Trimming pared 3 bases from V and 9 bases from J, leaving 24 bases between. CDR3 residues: CATSDKSPIEVRGTQYF. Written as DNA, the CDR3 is TGTGCCACCAGTGATAAGAGTCCTATTGAGGTCCGGGGAACGCAGTATTTT.

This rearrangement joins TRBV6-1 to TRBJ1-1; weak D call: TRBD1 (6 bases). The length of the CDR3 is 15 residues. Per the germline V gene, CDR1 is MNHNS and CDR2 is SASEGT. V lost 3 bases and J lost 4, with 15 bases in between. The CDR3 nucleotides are TGTGCCAGCAGTGAGGGCAGGGGCTTGGGCACTGAAGCTTTCTTT. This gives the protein CASSEGRGLGTEAFF.

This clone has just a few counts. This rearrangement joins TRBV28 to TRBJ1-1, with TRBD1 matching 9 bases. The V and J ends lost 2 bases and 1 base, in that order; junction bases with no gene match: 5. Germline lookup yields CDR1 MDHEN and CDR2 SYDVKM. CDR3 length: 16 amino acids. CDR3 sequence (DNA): TGTGCCAGCAGTTTACAAGGACAGGGGTGGAACACTGAAGCTTTCTTT. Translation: CASSLQGQGWNTEAFF.

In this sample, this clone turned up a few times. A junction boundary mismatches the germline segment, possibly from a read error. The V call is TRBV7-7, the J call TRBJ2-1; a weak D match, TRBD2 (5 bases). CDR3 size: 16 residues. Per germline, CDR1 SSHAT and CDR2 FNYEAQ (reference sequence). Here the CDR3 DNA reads TGTGCTAGCAGCTTAGCGCTAAACTCGATCTACAATGAGCAGTTCTTC. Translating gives CASSLALNSIYNEQFF.

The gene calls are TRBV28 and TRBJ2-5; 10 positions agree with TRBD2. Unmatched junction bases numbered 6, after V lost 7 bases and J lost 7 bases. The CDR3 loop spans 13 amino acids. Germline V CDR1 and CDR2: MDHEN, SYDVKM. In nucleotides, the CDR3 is TGTGCCAGCATCTTAGCGGGGGGTGGGACCCAGTACTTC. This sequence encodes CASILAGGGTQYF.

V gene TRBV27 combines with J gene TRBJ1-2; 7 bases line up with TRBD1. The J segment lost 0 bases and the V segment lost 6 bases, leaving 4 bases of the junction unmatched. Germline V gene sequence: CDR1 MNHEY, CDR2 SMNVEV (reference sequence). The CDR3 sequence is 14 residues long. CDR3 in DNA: TGTGCCAGCAGCTACAGGGGATCTAACTATGGCTACACCTTC. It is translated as CASSYRGSNYGYTF.

The CDR3 region is CASSRQGADTQYF. The CDR3 DNA reads TGTGCCAGCAGCCGACAGGGGGCCGATACGCAGTATTTT. The rearrangement links TRBV9 to TRBJ2-3; 10 bases fit TRBD1. Trimming cost V 4 bases and J 6 bases; bases outside gene matches: 2. CDR3 length equals 13 residues. From germline, CDR1 is SGDLS and CDR2 YYNGEE.

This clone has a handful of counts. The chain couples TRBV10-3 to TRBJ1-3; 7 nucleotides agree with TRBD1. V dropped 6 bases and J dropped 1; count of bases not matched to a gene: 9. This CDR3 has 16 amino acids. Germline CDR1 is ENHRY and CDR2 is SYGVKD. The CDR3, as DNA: TGTGCCATCAGGTACCTGCAGGGGGGATCTGGAAACACCATATATTTT. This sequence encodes CAIRYLQGGSGNTIYF.